Each of the 9 T cell receptor beta chains below was sequenced from the same sample in a study of T cells in women clearing cervical HPV infection. The assay was immunoSEQ multiplex PCR, and TCRdb's table has in-frame clones only and misses some. The table gives around 30,000 clones; the top ten clones make up less than 8.5% of it. Specimen: blood buffy coat. All receptors come from a woman between 18 and 70 years old with a cervical HPV16 infection that either progressed to CIN3+ or cleared (not recorded which).

Regarding this clone: Read coverage stops 3 residues before the CDR3 terminus; the germline J gene supplies the remainder. The rearrangement uses TRBV5-1 and TRBJ1-2; 12 nucleotides match TRBD1. Looked up from germline, CDR1 is SGHRS and CDR2 is YFSETQ. Losses at the gene ends were 0 bases for V and 0 bases for J; bases not matched to a gene: 6. CDR3 length: 18 residues. This CDR3 is CASSLAGTGGQANYGYTF. The covered CDR3 bases are TGCGCCAGCAGCTTGGCCGGGACAGGGGGCCAAGCTAACTATGGC. Full variable domain (remainder filled in from reference TRBV5-1 and TRBJ1-2): KAGVTQTPRYLIKTRGQQVTLSCSPISGHRSVSWYQQTPGQGLQFLFEYFSETQRNKGNFPGRFSGRQFSNSRSEMNVSTLELGDSALYLCASSLAGTGGQANYGYTFGSGTRLTVV.

To note about this clone: Sequencing ends 3 residues short of the CDR3 end; the germline J gene provides the rest. The same CDR3 also results from other DNA sequences found in this sample. The chain combines TRBV2 with TRBJ1-3, with D unresolved. This CDR3 has 14 residues. The germline V gene has CDR1 SNHLY and CDR2 FYNNEI. The V and J ends lost 2 bases and 4 bases respectively, with 9 bases between them. The CDR3 sequence: CASSEFRQGNTIYF. CDR3 DNA (partial): TGTGCCAGCAGTGAATTTCGTCAGGGAAACACC.

Regarding this clone: The CDR3 extends 3 residues past the end of the read, so its final part is completed from the germline J gene. The chain uses TRBV5-1 and TRBJ1-1; D not certain. The CDR3 loop spans 13 amino acids. Germline CDR1 reads SGHRS; CDR2 reads YFSETQ. V dropped 4 bases and J dropped 0 bases, with 7 bases sitting between them. Partial CDR3 DNA: TGCGCCAGCAGCCTCCTAATGAACACTGAA. This translates into CASSLLMNTE. The whole CDR3 sequence is CASSLLMNTEAFF.

Remarks on this clone: The read comes to an end 3 residues before the CDR3 does, leaving the germline J gene to fill in the end. The chain recombines TRBV20-1 with TRBJ2-1; 10 bases are a match to TRBD2. Germline CDR1 is DFQATT and CDR2 is SNEGSKA (reference sequence). CDR3 length: 16 residues. Trimming cost V 5 bases and J 3 bases; bases outside gene matches: 10. The sequenced CDR3 bases are TGCAGTGCTCAATCCCGACTAGCGGGCCTCTACAATGAG. Encoded protein: CSAQSRLAGLYNE. The entire CDR3 sequence reads CSAQSRLAGLYNEQFF.

Turning to this clone: The read stops 3 residues short of the end of the CDR3; the missing end is completed from the germline J gene. The V call is TRBV28, the J call TRBJ2-1; 11 nucleotides agree with TRBD1. The V and J ends lost 8 bases and 4 bases, in that order; junction bases with no gene match: 10. The CDR3 spans 16 residues. Per the germline V gene, CDR1 is MDHEN and CDR2 is SYDVKM. The DNA read from the CDR3 is TGTGCCAGCCTCCGGGACAGGGGGTTTAGGTACAATGAG. Translated, it gives CASLRDRGFRYNE. The complete CDR3 reads CASLRDRGFRYNEQFF.

As to this clone: The CDR3 end falls 3 residues outside the read, so it is completed with the germline J gene. This rearrangement joins TRBV10-3 to TRBJ2-2; D not resolved. This CDR3 comprises 15 residues. Deletions cut 0 bases from V and 5 bases from J, with 10 bases between. Germline assignment: CDR1 ENHRY and CDR2 SYGVKD. This chain's CDR3 is CAISESKARTGELFF. CDR3 bases read: TGTGCCATCAGTGAGTCGAAGGCGCGGACCGGGGAG.

A word on this clone: The read falls 3 residues short of the CDR3 end, and the missing part is taken from the germline J gene. The J gene is TRBJ2-1, the V gene TRBV7-6, with D possibly matching TRBD2 (6 bases). The germline V gene has CDR1 SGHVS and CDR2 FNYEAQ. The V and J ends lost 2 bases and 8 bases respectively, with 13 bases between them. The CDR3 runs to 14 residues. The CDR3 region is CASSLLSGVDEQFF. The DNA read from the CDR3 is TGTGCCAGCAGCTTATTGTCGGGGGTGGATGAG. Variable domain in full (rest from reference TRBV7-6 and TRBJ2-1): GAGVSQSPRYKVTKRGQDVALRCDPISGHVSLYWYRQALGQGPEFLTYFNYEAQQDKSGLPNDRFSAERPEGSISTLTIQRTEQRDSAMYRCASSLLSGVDEQFFGPGTRLTVL.

The part of the CDR3 DNA that was read is TGTGCCAGCAGTGGGCTGTTAGGTTCACCC. Translation: CASSGLLGSP. The full CDR3 sequence reads CASSGLLGSPLHF. This sequence joins TRBV11-2 and TRBJ1-6; D not certain. The read terminates 3 residues ahead of where the CDR3 ends, so the germline J gene completes it. Germline lookup yields CDR1 SGHAT and CDR2 FQNNGV. The CDR3 runs 13 residues. Trimming shortened V by 6 bases and J by 9 bases, and 12 bases separated the two germline ends.

Details on this clone: From the germline J gene comes the end of the CDR3, since the read stops 3 residues before it. The V gene is TRBV5-1, the J gene TRBJ2-3, with a weak D call TRBD2 (7 bases). From germline, CDR1 is SGHRS and CDR2 YFSETQ. Between the trimmed V and J ends, which lost 4 bases and 5 bases, there was a span of 17 bases. This CDR3 spans 15 amino acids. The part of the CDR3 DNA that was read is TGCGCCAGCAGCCAATGGGGGGGCGCGAAAGATACG. It yields the protein CASSQWGGAKDT. The whole CDR3 region reads CASSQWGGAKDTQYF.